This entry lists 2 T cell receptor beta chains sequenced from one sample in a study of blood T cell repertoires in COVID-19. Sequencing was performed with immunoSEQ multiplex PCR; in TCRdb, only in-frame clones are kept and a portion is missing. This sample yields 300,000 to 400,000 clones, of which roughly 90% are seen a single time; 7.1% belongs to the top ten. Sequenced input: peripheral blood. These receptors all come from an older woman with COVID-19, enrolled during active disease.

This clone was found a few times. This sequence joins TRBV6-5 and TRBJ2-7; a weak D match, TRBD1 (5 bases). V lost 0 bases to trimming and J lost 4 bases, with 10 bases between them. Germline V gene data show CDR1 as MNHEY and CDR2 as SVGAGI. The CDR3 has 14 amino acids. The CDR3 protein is CASSYSNRLYEQYF. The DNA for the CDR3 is TGTGCCAGCAGTTACTCGAACAGGCTTTACGAGCAGTACTTC.

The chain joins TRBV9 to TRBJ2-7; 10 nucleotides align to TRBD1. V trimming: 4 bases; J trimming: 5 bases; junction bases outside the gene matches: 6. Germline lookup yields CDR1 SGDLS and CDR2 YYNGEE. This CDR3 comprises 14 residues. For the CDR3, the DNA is TGTGCCAGCAGCTTCCGGGACAGGGGTAACGAGCAGTACTTC. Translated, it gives CASSFRDRGNEQYF.